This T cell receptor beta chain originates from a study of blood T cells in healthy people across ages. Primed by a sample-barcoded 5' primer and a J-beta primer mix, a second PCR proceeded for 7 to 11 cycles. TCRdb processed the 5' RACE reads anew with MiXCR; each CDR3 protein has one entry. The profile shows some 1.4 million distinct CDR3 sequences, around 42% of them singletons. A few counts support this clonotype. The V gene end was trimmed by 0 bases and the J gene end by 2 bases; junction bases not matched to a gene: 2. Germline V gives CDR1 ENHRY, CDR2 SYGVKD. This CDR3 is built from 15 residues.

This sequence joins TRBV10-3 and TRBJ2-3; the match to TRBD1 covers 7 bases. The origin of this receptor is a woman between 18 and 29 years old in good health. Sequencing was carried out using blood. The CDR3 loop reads CAISESGGDTDTQYF. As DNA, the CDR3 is TGTGCCATCAGTGAGTCAGGGGGCGACACAGATACGCAGTATTTT.